These T cell receptor beta chains were read from a single sample in a study of early T cells in non-severe SARS-CoV-2 infection. TCRdb re-called the 5' RACE reads with MiXCR, one entry per CDR3 protein. The sample lists about 60,000 distinct CDR3 sequences, 5.6% seen once, with 6.8% in the top ten. Sequenced: whole blood. The receptors here all came from an adult who was a healthcare worker with PCR-confirmed SARS-CoV-2 infection or an uninfected control (not recorded which). The CDR3 runs from the conserved cysteine through the conserved F or W. D genes are given only for firm matches. Only some rows state a clone size, as once, few, many or a class for expanded clones.

>TRBJ2-5|-|TRBV3-1|-
CASSPGTVFWETQYF
>TRBJ2-3|few|TRBV5-1|-
CASSLGRVSDTQYF
>TRBJ1-2|many|TRBV5-1|-
CASSYGAALNGYTF
>TRBJ2-4|many|TRBV5-6|TRBD1
CASSLPDRAEKSKNIQYF
>TRBJ2-7|many|TRBV5-1|-
CASSLDLTTGQYF
>TRBJ2-5|many|TRBV6-2/TRBV6-3|TRBD2
CASRRGGLQETQYF
>TRBJ2-7|many|TRBV5-1|-
CASSGMPGAGEQYF
>TRBJ2-1|many|TRBV5-1|TRBD2
CASSLALAGDEQFF
>TRBJ2-3|many|TRBV6-2/TRBV6-3|-
CASSHSSDTQYF
>TRBJ2-7|-|TRBV29-1|-
CSVEARGGTGYEQYF
>TRBJ2-4|-|TRBV20-1|TRBD2
CSAVRTSGNIQYF
>TRBJ2-7|many|TRBV5-1|TRBD1
CASSETGGYEQYF
>TRBJ1-6|many|TRBV7-2|-
CASSITGFQSPLHF
>TRBJ2-3|few|TRBV7-8|-
CASSLVASAHTDTQYF
>TRBJ1-1|many|TRBV5-1|-
CASSSTGQTNTEAFF
>TRBJ1-2|many|TRBV5-6|-
CASSLWRGSYTF
>TRBJ2-3|-|TRBV6-6|-
CASSYSSTDTQYF
>TRBJ2-1|once|TRBV5-4|TRBD2
CASSSRGGRINEQFF
>TRBJ1-1|many|TRBV12-3/TRBV12-4|-
CASGEMNTEAFF
>TRBJ2-7|many|TRBV7-2|-
CASSFATLEQYF
>TRBJ1-1|many|TRBV4-1|-
CASSQGSGGKLNTEAFF
>TRBJ2-2|few|TRBV7-2|TRBD2
CASSLAVVSSGGTFTGELFF
>TRBJ2-1|-|TRBV5-1|-
CASSNGYDDNNEQFF
>TRBJ2-1|many|TRBV9|-
CASSQEGNGYNEQFF
>TRBJ1-5|few|TRBV4-1|TRBD1
CASSQGTGSGQPQHF
>TRBJ1-1|few|TRBV11-2|-
CASSIRVNTEAFF
>TRBJ2-2|many|TRBV12-3/TRBV12-4|TRBD1
CASSLPLLAGGTGELFF
>TRBJ2-7|-|TRBV29-1|-
CSGGHGYGDEQYF
>TRBJ2-7|-|TRBV7-2|TRBD1
CASSRDRDRSYEQYF
>TRBJ1-1|few|TRBV6-5|-
CASSSRPWGGTEAFF
>TRBJ2-1|-|TRBV12-5|-
CASGPPPDNEQFF
>TRBJ1-1|many|TRBV9|-
CASSVGSWAGVHTEAFF
>TRBJ2-3|many|TRBV27|-
CASTPRGTDTQYF
>TRBJ2-3|many|TRBV12-3/TRBV12-4|-
CASSFGGGDGYF
>TRBJ2-5|-|TRBV7-2|-
CASSPRRGGETQYF
>TRBJ2-1|-|TRBV20-1|TRBD2
CSARVLQRGISYNEQFF
>TRBJ2-7|few|TRBV14|-
CASSQGSYYEQYF